Listed here is a single TCR beta chain. The antigen is not known. Of the isolated RNA, all was reverse transcribed, and so the sequenced material was expressed TCRB transcripts. Naive, central memory and regulatory T cell samples averaged roughly 3.7 million immunoSEQ reads each. TCRdb's table, derived via immunoSEQ multiplex PCR, lists solely in-frame clones and lacks some. Of roughly 350,000 clones listed, over 8.5% are singletons. The CDR3 runs to 14 residues. CDR1 is SGHRS, CDR2 YFSETQ, per germline. V gave up 3 bases and J gave up 3 bases, with 12 bases separating them. Via the markers CD45RO/CCR7/CD25/CD127/CD95/CD27, stem cell-like memory, regulatory, central memory and naive CD4+ cells were sorted. These data originate in a study of beta chain features in type 1 diabetes. Whole-study context: There were some 100,000,000 sorted cells examined across all samples. Study-level findings and limits: Shorter TCRB CDR3s, moderately but significantly so, were found in Type 1 diabetes patients in all four CD4+ subsets.

Sequencing input: central memory CD4+ T cells from blood. This chain uses TRBV5-1 with TRBJ2-5; tentative D call: TRBD1 (6 bases). The clonotype comes from a man aged 30-40 years with type 1 diabetes. CDR3 coding DNA: TGCGCCAGCAGCTCGGTAGGGGGTGAAGAGACCCAGTACTTC. This codes for CASSSVGGEETQYF.